This TCR beta chain derives from a study of T cell responses to AZD1222 COVID-19 vaccine. In germline, CDR1 is MNHEY, CDR2 SMNVEV (reference sequence). Trimming took off 2 bases at V and 2 bases at J, with 7 bases between the two ends. The CDR3 runs to 13 residues. Measured with immunoSEQ multiplex PCR; TCRdb has only the in-frame clones, and not every one. Of 200,000 to 250,000 clones in the sample, roughly 91% were seen once. Note on this clone: The target antigen is unknown.

Study-wide points: Among those given AZD1222, only five or six were seropositive at baseline. Most donors were white British and more were female, and clonal diversity was possibly underestimated.

This chain connects TRBV27 to TRBJ2-7, with no clear D. The sequenced sample was peripheral blood, obtained on day 0 of MenACWY control vaccination. The receptor comes from an adult in good health. The CDR3: CASSLAPPYEQYF. In DNA, the CDR3 is TGTGCCAGCAGTTTAGCTCCCCCCTACGAGCAGTACTTC.